This entry lists 25 T cell receptor beta chains sequenced from one sample in a study of naive and memory T cell subsets. The study's findings and limits: Especially in CD8 cells, naive repertoires contained a few larger clonotypes, possibly CD45RA-re-expressing memory cells.

An equimolar mix of two oligonucleotides served as the beta constant-region primer for TRBC1 and TRBC2. Four rounds of PCR amplified the ligated cDNA using nested alpha and beta constant-region primers plus SP2. Each CDR3 protein gets one entry after TCRdb re-called the UMI-ligation and nested PCR reads with MiXCR. The sample holds about 150,000 distinct CDR3 sequences; approximately 22% are singletons and the top ten take 0.11%. Their antigen targets remain unknown. The sequenced material came from naive CD4+ T cells from blood. Receptors originate from a human donor in good health.

The chain carries TRBV3-1 and TRBJ2-7; no reliable D call. This CDR3 is built from 12 residues. In germline, CDR1 is LGHDT, CDR2 YNNKEL (reference sequence). The V end lost 2 bases, the J end lost 4 bases, and 6 bases lay between the germline ends. This CDR3 reads CASSQSGYEQYF. DNA for the CDR3: TGTGCCAGCAGCCAATCGGGTTACGAGCAGTACTTC.

At least ten counts were recorded for this clonotype. The rearrangement joins TRBV25-1 to TRBJ2-7; D unresolved. V was trimmed by 9 bases and J by 5 bases, leaving 14 bases between them. The CDR3 length is 12 residues. CDR1 and CDR2 (germline): MGHDK, SYGVNS. The chain's CDR3 is CARGVSNHEQYF. CDR3 sequence (DNA): TGTGCCAGAGGTGTAAGTAACCACGAGCAGTACTTC.

This clonotype appeared many times. The rearrangement links TRBV12-3 or TRBV12-4 to TRBJ1-6, with D unclear. Between the trimmed V and J ends, which lost 3 bases and 8 bases, there was a span of 5 bases. The CDR3 totals 12 residues. The CDR3 DNA reads TGTGCCAGCAGTTTTTCGTATTCACCCCTCCACTTT. Protein product: CASSFSYSPLHF.

This clonotype was counted a few times. This sequence joins TRBV7-8 and TRBJ1-1; 7 nucleotides line up with TRBD1. Germline values: CDR1 SGHVS, CDR2 FQNEAQ. V lost 0 bases, J lost 11 bases, and 9 bases stayed unmatched. This CDR3 contains 14 residues. As DNA, the CDR3 is TGTGCCAGCAGCTTAGCTACAGGGGCCTACGGGGCTTTCTTT. This encodes CASSLATGAYGAFF.

The chain is built from TRBV7-9 and TRBJ1-3; maybe TRBD1 (5 bases). Germline loops: CDR1 SEHNR, CDR2 FQNEAQ (reference sequence). The V and J ends lost 3 bases and 0 bases respectively, with 15 bases between them. The CDR3 consists of 17 residues. The CDR3 here is CASSLFQGKRSGNTIYF. In DNA, the CDR3 is TGTGCCAGCAGCTTGTTTCAGGGAAAACGCTCTGGAAACACCATATATTTT.

The chain has TRBV11-2 and TRBJ2-5; TRBD2 agrees at 8 bases. After removal of 0 bases from V and 5 bases from J, the junction contained 5 bases not matched to a gene. CDR3 length equals 15 residues. Germline-derived CDR1 and CDR2 are SGHAT and FQNNGV. The CDR3 DNA is TGTGCCAGCAGCTTAGATCGGGGGGGGCCGGAGACCCAGTACTTC. Translating it yields CASSLDRGGPETQYF.

This clonotype was observed a handful of times. V usage is TRBV14 and J usage is TRBJ2-2; D is undetermined. CDR1 SGHDN and CDR2 FVKESK come from the germline V gene. This CDR3 comprises 14 residues. V was trimmed by 0 bases and J by 6 bases, leaving 8 bases between them. CDR3: CASSQDWLSGELFF. In DNA, the CDR3 is TGTGCCAGCAGCCAAGATTGGCTATCCGGGGAGCTGTTTTTT.

There are many counts of this clonotype. The chain employs TRBV6-2 or TRBV6-3 and TRBJ2-5; D might be TRBD1 (8 bases). The germline V gene has CDR1 MNHEY and CDR2 SVGEGT. The CDR3 is made up of 15 amino acids. The V and J ends lost 5 bases and 2 bases respectively, with 15 bases between them. This CDR3 reads CASSGQGLIQETQYF. CDR3 bases: TGTGCCAGCAGTGGACAGGGACTAATTCAAGAGACCCAGTACTTC.

The V call is TRBV6-6, the J call TRBJ1-5; D unresolved. Trimming removed 4 bases at V and 2 bases at J, with 9 bases between. This CDR3 is built from 14 residues. Per germline, CDR1 MNHNY and CDR2 SVGAGI (reference sequence). CDR3 in amino acids: CASSSPPGNQPQHF. The CDR3 DNA reads as TGTGCCAGCAGTTCCCCCCCCGGCAATCAGCCCCAGCATTTT.

This clonotype was picked up many times. The rearrangement links TRBV6-4 to TRBJ1-1; no clear D. This CDR3 region has 13 residues. Germline loops: CDR1 MRHNA, CDR2 SNTAGT. V shed 6 bases and J shed 0 bases, with 8 bases lying between them. CDR3 protein: CASRQSLNTEAFF. The DNA for the CDR3 is TGTGCCAGCAGACAATCTCTGAACACTGAAGCTTTCTTT.

V is TRBV19 and J is TRBJ2-7; D remains ambiguous. V lost 5 bases, J lost 3 bases, and 14 bases lay in between. Per germline, CDR1 LNHDA and CDR2 SQIVND (reference sequence). The CDR3 is made up of 14 amino acids. The CDR3 DNA reads as TGTGCCAGTAGTGATTACGGCAGGAACTACGAGCAGTACTTC. Translating gives CASSDYGRNYEQYF.

This chain connects TRBV29-1 to TRBJ2-1; TRBD2 agrees at 8 bases. Germline V gives CDR1 SQVTM, CDR2 ANQGSEA. With 5 bases clipped from V and 6 bases from J, the junction kept 6 bases outside the gene matches. The CDR3 totals 13 residues. This CDR3 is CSVNRGGSNEQFF. CDR3 nucleotides: TGCAGCGTTAACCGGGGGGGATCCAATGAGCAGTTCTTC.

The V and J genes are TRBV29-1 and TRBJ1-6; TRBD1 might be the D (5 bases). The CDR3 extends over 13 amino acids. The germline V and J ends were trimmed by 7 bases and 8 bases, with 15 bases remaining between them. Per the germline V gene, CDR1 is SQVTM and CDR2 is ANQGSEA. The DNA of the CDR3 is TGCAGCGCCGCCCAGGGAGTGGATTCACCCCTCCACTTT. This codes for CSAAQGVDSPLHF.

The V gene is TRBV14, the J gene TRBJ1-1; D ambiguous. The CDR3 consists of 14 residues. V was trimmed by 1 base and J by 4 bases, leaving 10 bases between them. Germline V lookup: CDR1 SGHDN, CDR2 FVKESK. The DNA of the CDR3 is TGTGCCAGCAGCCAAGGACGTATGAGCACTGAAGCTTTCTTT. Translating it yields CASSQGRMSTEAFF. The variable domain in full, with the rest retrieved from reference TRBV14 and TRBJ1-1, is EAGVTQFPSHSVIEKGQTVTLRCDPISGHDNLYWYRRVMGKEIKFLLHFVKESKQDESGMPNNRFLAERTGGTYSTLKVQPAELEDSGVYFCASSQGRMSTEAFFGQGTRLTVV.

This sequence joins TRBV5-5 and TRBJ2-7, with D perhaps TRBD1 or TRBD2 (5 bases each). In germline, CDR1 is SGHKS, CDR2 YYEKEE (reference sequence). V shed 5 bases and J shed 6 bases, with 21 bases lying between them. The CDR3 spans 15 residues. The CDR3 DNA follows: TGTGCCAGCAGAATCGCGAGCTCTGGGACCTCCGAGCAGTACTTC. Encoded protein: CASRIASSGTSEQYF.

This clonotype was detected only a few times. The chain has TRBV28 and TRBJ2-7; 9 bases match TRBD1. The V and J ends lost 7 bases and 7 bases, in that order; junction bases with no gene match: 11. Germline V gene sequence: CDR1 MDHEN, CDR2 SYDVKM. The CDR3 length is 14 residues. Written as DNA, the CDR3 is TGTGCCAGCACCCAGGGACAGGGTATTTGGGAGCAGTACTTC. Its protein is CASTQGQGIWEQYF.

The V call is TRBV30, the J call TRBJ1-2; TRBD1 is a possible D gene (5 bases). The CDR3 has 12 amino acids. Germline CDR1 GTSNPN, CDR2 SVGIG (reference sequence). Trimming removed 6 bases at V and 0 bases at J, with 8 bases between. In DNA form, the CDR3 reads TGTGCCTGCTTGACAGCTAACTATGGCTACACCTTC. Residues: CACLTANYGYTF.

V is TRBV20-1 and J is TRBJ1-2, with TRBD1 as a possible D gene (5 bases). Germline CDR1 is DFQATT and CDR2 is SNEGSKA (reference sequence). The CDR3 is made up of 13 amino acids. The CDR3 sequence: CSGTGGINYGYTF. In DNA, the CDR3 is TGCAGCGGGACGGGGGGGATTAACTATGGCTACACCTTC.

This clonotype was seen only a few times. The gene calls are TRBV7-9 and TRBJ1-1; D perhaps matches TRBD1 (6 bases). Trimming pared 7 bases from V and 10 bases from J, leaving 13 bases between. The CDR3 is 11 amino acids. CDR1 and CDR2 from the germline V gene are SEHNR and FQNEAQ (reference sequence). In nucleotides, the CDR3 is TGTGCCAGCAATGGAGGAGGGGGAGCTTTCTTT. This sequence encodes CASNGGGGAFF.

This clonotype has only a few counts. This sequence joins TRBV28 and TRBJ1-6, with D uncertain. V shed 4 bases and J shed 7 bases, with 17 bases lying between them. Germline lookup yields CDR1 MDHEN and CDR2 SYDVKM. The CDR3 spans 16 residues. CDR3 loop: CASSYPKGPANSPLHF. The CDR3 coding sequence is TGTGCCAGCAGTTACCCCAAAGGGCCTGCGAATTCACCCCTCCACTTT.

This clonotype showed up just a few times. The CDR3 is CASSPPGTGGSPLHF. CDR3 DNA: TGTGCCAGCAGCCCCCCAGGGACAGGGGGCTCACCCCTCCACTTT. This chain uses TRBV7-2 with TRBJ1-6; 12 nucleotides align to TRBD1. Per germline, CDR1 SGHTA and CDR2 FQGNSA. The length of the CDR3 is 15 residues. V lost 5 bases to trimming and J lost 10 bases; unmatched junction nucleotides: 6.

This clonotype was found many times. The V gene is TRBV2, the J gene TRBJ2-3, with D possibly being TRBD1 (6 bases). The CDR3 length is 15 residues. The V and J ends lost 6 bases and 5 bases respectively, with 18 bases between them. In germline, CDR1 is SNHLY, CDR2 FYNNEI. The CDR3, as DNA: TGTGCCAGCAGGGACGGTGTTACGGACAGAGATACGCAGTATTTT. Translating gives CASRDGVTDRDTQYF.

There are a few counts of this clonotype. V usage is TRBV28 and J usage is TRBJ2-1; 8 nucleotides agree with TRBD2. CDR3 length equals 15 residues. Per the germline V gene, CDR1 is MDHEN and CDR2 is SYDVKM. V gave up 7 bases and J gave up 0 bases; unmatched junction bases: 5. CDR3 loop: CASITGTSSYNEQFF. The CDR3 DNA is TGTGCCAGCATCACCGGGACTAGCTCCTACAATGAGCAGTTCTTC. Full variable domain (remainder filled in from reference TRBV28 and TRBJ2-1): DVKVTQSSRYLVKRTGEKVFLECVQDMDHENMFWYRQDPGLGLRLIYFSYDVKMKEKGDIPEGYSVSREKKERFSLILESASTNQTSMYLCASITGTSSYNEQFFGPGTRLTVL.

The chain recombines TRBV28 with TRBJ1-1; maybe TRBD1 (5 bases). The CDR3 covers 12 residues. Germline values: CDR1 MDHEN, CDR2 SYDVKM. Trimming took 6 bases from V and 9 from J, leaving 14 bases between them. The CDR3 DNA reads as TGTGCCAGCAGCAACAGGTTGGGAAAAGCTTTCTTT. Encoded protein: CASSNRLGKAFF. The full variable domain, rest sourced from reference TRBV28 and TRBJ1-1, is DVKVTQSSRYLVKRTGEKVFLECVQDMDHENMFWYRQDPGLGLRLIYFSYDVKMKEKGDIPEGYSVSREKKERFSLILESASTNQTSMYLCASSNRLGKAFFGQGTRLTVV.

This clonotype showed up just a few times. The chain couples TRBV28 to TRBJ2-1; TRBD1 might be the D (6 bases). Trimming pared 5 bases from V and 9 bases from J, leaving 8 bases between. CDR3 length: 11 residues. Germline CDR1 is MDHEN and CDR2 is SYDVKM. CDR3 region: CASSDRSEQFF. CDR3 nucleotide sequence: TGTGCCAGCAGTGACAGGTCTGAGCAGTTCTTC.